This T cell receptor (beta chain) emerged from a study of T cells in tuberculosis (dated by TCRdb to the late 2010s). Notes on the research overall: To characterize T cells specific for the mycobacterial lipid antigen glucose monomycolate (GMM), the study used CD1B tetramers together with high-throughput TCR immunosequencing. In a South African clinical cohort, IGRA-negative adolescents, IGRA-positive adolescents with latent tuberculosis and adults with active tuberculosis were compared, with nine to eleven people in each group. The paper as a whole reports these results and caveats: Shorter CDR3-alpha lengths in active tuberculosis patients partly drove the smaller NN-distances, and the TCR-beta difference was not statistically significant. Compared with IGRA-negative controls, TCR-alpha repertoires from active tuberculosis had smaller mean NN-distances to GMM-specific TCRs, which suggests that these TCRs underwent clonal expansion. Clinical samples were selected based on which cryopreserved specimens were available, and the active tuberculosis cases were adults whereas the controls were adolescents. Using GEM motif frequencies, a classifier achieved 60% to 70% accuracy, whereas a classifier built on the diverse GMM-specific repertoire got to less than 90% accuracy (AUROC about 0.9).

The CDR1 and CDR2 encoded by the germline V gene (reference sequence) are MNHEY and SMNVEV. Relative to germline, V is 4 bases shorter and J is 0 bases shorter, with 7 bases between their ends. Including cysteine and phenylalanine, the CDR3 has 14 amino acids. Kept here is only the CDR3 DNA, which spans 42 bases and is read in frame from base 1. The immunoSEQ multiplex PCR assay was used to generate TCR libraries, with TCR-beta and/or TCR-alpha/delta assays applied to each sample. The amplified TCR libraries were sequenced using the Illumina high-throughput platform. As for the authors' bioinformatics: Clustering and dimensionality reduction relied on pairwise TCRdist distances among GMM-specific receptors from T cells that were either sorted ex vivo or expanded in vitro. The score assigned to each clinical repertoire was mean NN-distance, meaning the average TCRdist to the nearest 10% of tetramer-positive reference sequences. GEM TCR motif frequency was calculated as the fraction of unique TCRs that matched known GEM sequences by V/J usage and CDR3 length. Active tuberculosis was classified by linear discriminant analysis with leave-one-out cross-validation, implemented in scikit-learn. Not all clones reach the TCRdb copy of this immuneACCESS table, which keeps in-frame sequences only. Checked studies attribute under half of the gap to unresolved V genes and leave the rest unexplained. V and J calls and clone size are those listed in that table; D and trimming were worked out from the DNA. Here the sample has about 43,000 clones; approximately 94% occur a single time. The leading ten clones occupy around 1.9% of the sample.

With respect to this clone: The clone's antigen remains unknown. No clone much larger than this one lies a single base away; base qualities are absent.

At study entry, a tuberculin skin test and the QuantiFERON-TB GOLD In-Tube IGRA were used to screen adolescents for latent tuberculosis infection. Immunosequencing of unsorted cryopreserved PBMC covered, on average, about 93,000 T cells per clinical donor. Eleven high schools in the Worcester region of the Western Cape, South Africa, served as enrollment sites for adolescents aged 12 to 18 years. About 10 M. tuberculosis-infected adolescents and approximately 10 uninfected adolescents were selected, with the two groups matched for age and sex. PBMC from adolescents were isolated by density centrifugation from freshly drawn heparinized blood and were then cryopreserved.

This sequence was found in a donor aged 10 to 29 with latent tuberculosis or without tuberculosis infection. Some clones in this sample may be carry-over from other donors' samples. The sample taken for sequencing was PBMCs. The receptor chain draws on TRBV27 and TRBJ1-5; no D gene call is confident. Here the CDR3 is given as CASSSPLSNQPQHF. The DNA is as follows: TGTGCCAGCAGTTCCCCACTTAGCAATCAGCCCCAGCATTTT.